The rows below give T cell receptor beta chains drawn from one sample of a study of control samples from healthy donors and cancer patients. Data came from immunoSEQ multiplex PCR; TCRdb stores just in-frame clones and leaves some out. The sample lists roughly 120,000 clones; approximately 94% were seen once. The sequencing sample was made of PBMCs. These TCRs come from a man aged 45-65 years with head and neck cancer. CDR3s include the opening cysteine and the closing phenylalanine or tryptophan. A D gene is named only where the DNA matches it firmly. Only part of the rows carry a size: once, few, many, or a class if the clone is expanded.

v_gene: TRBV6-2/TRBV6-3
j_gene: TRBJ1-1
d_gene: TRBD1
len: 16
abundance: .
CDR3nt: TGTGCCAGCAGTTTCTACAGGGGCCGACAGAACACTGAAGCTTTCTTT
CDR3aa: CASSFYRGRQNTEAFF

v_gene: TRBV18
j_gene: TRBJ2-1
d_gene: TRBD2
len: 19
abundance: .
CDR3nt: TGTGCCAGCTCACCACCCTCGCGGGGGGGCCTTAGGTCCTACAATGAGCAGTTCTTC
CDR3aa: CASSPPSRGGLRSYNEQFF

v_gene: TRBV9
j_gene: TRBJ2-3
d_gene: TRBD2
len: 20
abundance: once
CDR3nt: TGTGCCCGCACCAGGGGGGGCCCCGGGACTAGCGGGGGGGCCAGAGATACGCAGTATTTT
CDR3aa: CARTRGGPGTSGGARDTQYF

v_gene: TRBV18
j_gene: TRBJ1-5
d_gene: .
len: 13
abundance: .
CDR3nt: TGTGCCAGCTCACCAGGGTACGGACAGCCCCAGCATTTT
CDR3aa: CASSPGYGQPQHF

v_gene: TRBV7-2
j_gene: TRBJ1-2
d_gene: TRBD1
len: 15
abundance: .
CDR3nt: TGTGCCAGCAGCTTCGGGACAGGGTCCTCAGGAGGCTACACCTTC
CDR3aa: CASSFGTGSSGGYTF

v_gene: TRBV27
j_gene: TRBJ1-1
d_gene: .
len: 12
abundance: once
CDR3nt: TGTGCCAGCAGTTTAAGAGGCACTGAAGCTTTCTTT
CDR3aa: CASSLRGTEAFF

v_gene: TRBV27
j_gene: TRBJ2-7
d_gene: TRBD1
len: 14
abundance: .
CDR3nt: TGTGCCAGCGGGCCCGGGACAGGGTTCGACGAGCAGTACTTC
CDR3aa: CASGPGTGFDEQYF

v_gene: TRBV4-1
j_gene: TRBJ1-4
d_gene: .
len: 15
abundance: .
CDR3nt: TGCGCCAGCAGCCAAGTCCGGCAGTCTAATGAAAAACTGTTTTTT
CDR3aa: CASSQVRQSNEKLFF

v_gene: TRBV7-8
j_gene: TRBJ2-5
d_gene: .
len: 13
abundance: .
CDR3nt: TGTGCCAGCAGCTCCCAGGTTCAAGAGACCCAGTACTTC
CDR3aa: CASSSQVQETQYF

v_gene: TRBV3-1/TRBV3-2
j_gene: TRBJ2-7
d_gene: .
len: 15
abundance: .
CDR3nt: TGTGCCAGCAGCCAAGATTGGGATCGGACACACGAGCAGTACTTC
CDR3aa: CASSQDWDRTHEQYF

v_gene: TRBV4-3
j_gene: TRBJ1-1
d_gene: .
len: 15
abundance: .
CDR3nt: TGCGCCAGCAGCCAAGAGACTGCGCTGAACACTGAAGCTTTCTTT
CDR3aa: CASSQETALNTEAFF

v_gene: TRBV14
j_gene: TRBJ2-3
d_gene: .
len: 17
abundance: .
CDR3nt: TGTGCCAGCAGCCAAGATATTGCGGGACTCCGCCGAGATACGCAGTATTTT
CDR3aa: CASSQDIAGLRRDTQYF

v_gene: TRBV5-6
j_gene: TRBJ1-3
d_gene: TRBD1
len: 16
abundance: .
CDR3nt: TGTGCCAGCAGCAAGAAACCGGGACAGAAAGGAAACACCATATATTTT
CDR3aa: CASSKKPGQKGNTIYF

v_gene: TRBV7-3
j_gene: TRBJ2-3
d_gene: .
len: 13
abundance: .
CDR3nt: TGTGCCAGCAGCTTAGGGCACACAGATACGCAGTATTTT
CDR3aa: CASSLGHTDTQYF

v_gene: TRBV5-1
j_gene: TRBJ2-2
d_gene: .
len: 14
abundance: .
CDR3nt: TGCGCCAGCAGCAGGGGGGTCAGCACCGGGGAGCTGTTTTTT
CDR3aa: CASSRGVSTGELFF

v_gene: TRBV13
j_gene: TRBJ2-3
d_gene: .
len: 16
abundance: .
CDR3nt: TGTGCCAGCAGCTTCGGCGGTGGGGGGGCCACAGATACGCAGTATTTT
CDR3aa: CASSFGGGGATDTQYF

v_gene: TRBV5-4
j_gene: TRBJ1-4
d_gene: .
len: 13
abundance: few
CDR3nt: TGTGCCAGCGCTATCAGGGGCGGGGAAAAACTGTTTTTT
CDR3aa: CASAIRGGEKLFF

v_gene: TRBV19
j_gene: TRBJ1-1
d_gene: .
len: 14
abundance: .
CDR3nt: TGTGCCAGTAGTATAGTCGGGGAGAACACTGAAGCTTTCTTT
CDR3aa: CASSIVGENTEAFF

v_gene: TRBV15
j_gene: TRBJ1-1
d_gene: TRBD1
len: 15
abundance: .
CDR3nt: TGTGCCACCAGCAGCTACCGGGACAGAGGGACTGAAGCTTTCTTT
CDR3aa: CATSSYRDRGTEAFF

v_gene: TRBV11-2
j_gene: TRBJ2-1
d_gene: TRBD1
len: 14
abundance: once
CDR3nt: TGTGCCAGCAGAAGGGACAGCGTCTACAATGAGCAGTTCTTC
CDR3aa: CASRRDSVYNEQFF

v_gene: TRBV5-6
j_gene: TRBJ1-5
d_gene: .
len: 15
abundance: .
CDR3nt: TGTGCCAGCAGCTTGGGCACAGGGAACAATCAGCCCCAGCATTTT
CDR3aa: CASSLGTGNNQPQHF

v_gene: TRBV7-9
j_gene: TRBJ2-3
d_gene: .
len: 14
abundance: .
CDR3nt: TGTGCCAGCAGCTTAGTTAGCGGCACAGATACGCAGTATTTT
CDR3aa: CASSLVSGTDTQYF

v_gene: TRBV19
j_gene: TRBJ1-2
d_gene: .
len: 14
abundance: .
CDR3nt: TGTGCCGGGCATGGGGGCTATCCTAACTATGGCTACACCTTC
CDR3aa: CAGHGGYPNYGYTF

v_gene: TRBV4-2
j_gene: TRBJ1-2
d_gene: TRBD1
len: 15
abundance: .
CDR3nt: TGTGCCAGCAGCCCCCCGACAGGGGGCAGAGATGGCTACACCTTC
CDR3aa: CASSPPTGGRDGYTF

v_gene: TRBV11-2
j_gene: TRBJ2-3
d_gene: TRBD1
len: 17
abundance: .
CDR3nt: TGTGCCAGCAGCACCAAGACAGGGGCGATTAGGACAGATACGCAGTATTTT
CDR3aa: CASSTKTGAIRTDTQYF

v_gene: TRBV5-8
j_gene: TRBJ2-4
d_gene: TRBD2
len: 13
abundance: .
CDR3nt: TGTGCCAGCGGGGGGGGAGTTAAAAACATTCAGTACTTC
CDR3aa: CASGGGVKNIQYF

v_gene: TRBV11-2
j_gene: TRBJ1-1
d_gene: .
len: 14
abundance: .
CDR3nt: TGTGCCAGCAGCTTATATGCTGATAACACTGAAGCTTTCTTT
CDR3aa: CASSLYADNTEAFF

v_gene: TRBV7-2
j_gene: TRBJ1-6
d_gene: .
len: 15
abundance: .
CDR3nt: TGTGCCAGCAGCCCGTTGGGGGGCTATAATTCACCCCTCCACTTT
CDR3aa: CASSPLGGYNSPLHF

v_gene: TRBV5-1
j_gene: TRBJ2-7
d_gene: .
len: 11
abundance: .
CDR3nt: TGCGCCAGCAGCTCTAACTACGAGCAGTACTTC
CDR3aa: CASSSNYEQYF

v_gene: TRBV9
j_gene: TRBJ1-2
d_gene: .
len: 14
abundance: once
CDR3nt: TGTGCCAGCAGCGGGAGCATGGCCCTGGATGGCTACACCTTC
CDR3aa: CASSGSMALDGYTF

v_gene: TRBV30
j_gene: TRBJ2-3
d_gene: TRBD2
len: 20
abundance: .
CDR3nt: TGTGCCTGGAGTGTACGGTCTAGCGGGGGCCCTACTGATTACACAGATACGCAGTATTTT
CDR3aa: CAWSVRSSGGPTDYTDTQYF

v_gene: TRBV18
j_gene: TRBJ2-2
d_gene: TRBD1
len: 15
abundance: .
CDR3nt: TGTGCCAGCTCGCTCGGGACAGGGTCGAACGGGGAGCTGTTTTTT
CDR3aa: CASSLGTGSNGELFF

v_gene: TRBV4-2
j_gene: TRBJ2-6
d_gene: .
len: 13
abundance: .
CDR3nt: TGTGCCAGCAAGAGGTCTGGGGCCAACGTCCTGACTTTC
CDR3aa: CASKRSGANVLTF

v_gene: TRBV2
j_gene: TRBJ1-1
d_gene: .
len: 13
abundance: .
CDR3nt: TGTGCCAGCAGTGAACCCGTGAACACTGAAGCTTTCTTT
CDR3aa: CASSEPVNTEAFF

v_gene: TRBV7-9
j_gene: TRBJ2-5
d_gene: TRBD2
len: 17
abundance: .
CDR3nt: TGTGCCAGCAGCTTAGGTGAAGTAGCGGGGGTTGGGGAGACCCAGTACTTC
CDR3aa: CASSLGEVAGVGETQYF

v_gene: TRBV5-1
j_gene: TRBJ2-7
d_gene: .
len: 16
abundance: once
CDR3nt: TGCGCCAGCAGCTCCTCCGGGACGAGGAGCTCCTACGAGCAGTACTTC
CDR3aa: CASSSSGTRSSYEQYF

v_gene: TRBV11-2
j_gene: TRBJ2-3
d_gene: TRBD2
len: 16
abundance: .
CDR3nt: TGTGCCAGCAGCTTCCGACTAGCGGGGGGGACAGATACGCAGTATTTT
CDR3aa: CASSFRLAGGTDTQYF

v_gene: TRBV4-1
j_gene: TRBJ2-5
d_gene: TRBD2
len: 14
abundance: .
CDR3nt: TGCGCCAGCAGCCAGGGGGACTACGCGGAGACCCAGTACTTC
CDR3aa: CASSQGDYAETQYF

v_gene: TRBV28
j_gene: TRBJ2-7
d_gene: .
len: 12
abundance: .
CDR3nt: TGTGCCAGCAGCTCAATAGTGTACGAGCAGTACTTC
CDR3aa: CASSSIVYEQYF

v_gene: TRBV5-8
j_gene: TRBJ1-2
d_gene: .
len: 12
abundance: once
CDR3nt: TGTGCCAGCAGCCCAGGGTTTTATGGCTACACCTTC
CDR3aa: CASSPGFYGYTF

v_gene: TRBV7-2
j_gene: TRBJ1-1
d_gene: .
len: 13
abundance: .
CDR3nt: TGTGCCAGCAGCTCCCAGTTGAACACTGAAGCTTTCTTT
CDR3aa: CASSSQLNTEAFF

v_gene: TRBV9
j_gene: TRBJ2-2
d_gene: .
len: 14
abundance: once
CDR3nt: TGTGCCAGCAGCGTAGGTCAGGGCGACGGGGAGCTGTTTTTT
CDR3aa: CASSVGQGDGELFF

v_gene: TRBV3-1/TRBV3-2
j_gene: TRBJ2-1
d_gene: TRBD2
len: 15
abundance: .
CDR3nt: TGTGCCAGCAGCATACAGCGGGGTCCCTACAATGAGCAGTTCTTC
CDR3aa: CASSIQRGPYNEQFF

v_gene: TRBV4-3
j_gene: TRBJ1-2
d_gene: .
len: 16
abundance: .
CDR3nt: TGCGCCAGCAGCCAAGATTTGGTAGGGGTTTCAGCGGGCTACACCTTC
CDR3aa: CASSQDLVGVSAGYTF

v_gene: TRBV28
j_gene: TRBJ2-2
d_gene: .
len: 15
abundance: .
CDR3nt: TGTGCCAGCAATAATGGAGGGAATCCGACCGGGGAGCTGTTTTTT
CDR3aa: CASNNGGNPTGELFF

v_gene: TRBV19
j_gene: TRBJ1-6
d_gene: .
len: 17
abundance: .
CDR3nt: TGTGCCAGTAGTATGATTCAGGGGATCTTAAATAATTCACCCCTCCACTTT
CDR3aa: CASSMIQGILNNSPLHF

v_gene: TRBV30
j_gene: TRBJ2-5
d_gene: TRBD1
len: 13
abundance: .
CDR3nt: TGTGCCTGGTCGATGGACAGGGGGGAGACCCAGTACTTC
CDR3aa: CAWSMDRGETQYF

v_gene: TRBV4-3
j_gene: TRBJ1-4
d_gene: .
len: 15
abundance: .
CDR3nt: TGCGCCAGCAGCCGATCACAGGGAACTAATGAAAAACTGTTTTTT
CDR3aa: CASSRSQGTNEKLFF

v_gene: TRBV24-1
j_gene: TRBJ2-5
d_gene: .
len: 12
abundance: .
CDR3nt: TGTGCCACCAGTGATCCGGGAGAGACCCAGTACTTC
CDR3aa: CATSDPGETQYF

v_gene: TRBV11-1
j_gene: TRBJ2-3
d_gene: TRBD2
len: 13
abundance: .
CDR3nt: TGTGCCAGCAGCCCCCCCTGGGAGGGTACGCAGTATTTT
CDR3aa: CASSPPWEGTQYF

v_gene: TRBV30
j_gene: TRBJ1-2
d_gene: TRBD1
len: 17
abundance: once
CDR3nt: TGTGCCTGGAGCCCCGGGACAGGGTCACACCTTCTGTATGGCTACACCTTC
CDR3aa: CAWSPGTGSHLLYGYTF

v_gene: TRBV6-5
j_gene: TRBJ2-3
d_gene: .
len: 14
abundance: .
CDR3nt: TGTGCCAGCAATGTGCAGTTTTTAGCAGATACGCAGTATTTT
CDR3aa: CASNVQFLADTQYF

v_gene: TRBV4-2
j_gene: TRBJ2-6
d_gene: .
len: 16
abundance: .
CDR3nt: TGTGCCAGCAGCCAAGCAGGGCCGTCTGGGGCCAACGTCCTGACTTTC
CDR3aa: CASSQAGPSGANVLTF

v_gene: TRBV5-6
j_gene: TRBJ1-1
d_gene: TRBD1
len: 17
abundance: .
CDR3nt: TGTGCCAGCAGCTCATTAGCGAAGGGGGCAGGTAAGACTGAAGCTTTCTTT
CDR3aa: CASSSLAKGAGKTEAFF